This is a list of T cell receptor beta chains from one sample in a study of regulatory T cells in long-lasting Graves disease. TCRdb reprocessed the multiplex PCR reads with MiXCR, giving one entry per CDR3 protein. This table has about 520,000 distinct CDR3 sequences, 9.5% to 15% appearing once. Another study also made use of these data, one on T cells in Graves' hyperthyroidism and ophthalmopathy.

The specimen was peripheral blood mononuclear cells (PBMCs), collected at new diagnosis, from a patient treated with antithyroid drugs. The receptors were gathered from a woman in her thirties with Graves disease. Both conserved end residues are part of each CDR3. Each record gives: clone size, J gene, V gene, D gene, CDR3 DNA, CDR3 protein. D genes are given only for firm matches. Clone size is shown for a subset of rows, as once, few, many or a class of expanded clone.

many	TRBJ1-1	TRBV15	TRBD1	TGTGCCACCAGCATAAAGACAGGGACCACTGAAGCTTTCTTT	CATSIKTGTTEAFF
many	TRBJ1-4	TRBV11-1	NA	TGTGCCAGCAGCCCGCACGCCTCGCAGCGGCATCGAAAACTGTTTTTT	CASSPHASQRHRKLFF
many	TRBJ1-1	TRBV7-9	NA	TGTGCCAGCAGCTTGAACCTTCGGGGGCCGAACACTGAAGCTTTCTTT	CASSLNLRGPNTEAFF
few	TRBJ2-7	TRBV7-8	NA	TGTGCCAGCAGGCTCCAGGCTAGCTCCTACGAGCAGTACTTC	CASRLQASSYEQYF
many	TRBJ2-4	TRBV2	NA	TGTGCCAGCGCTAGCGAGGGATATTTAGCCAAAAACATTCAGTACTTC	CASASEGYLAKNIQYF
many	TRBJ2-1	TRBV28	TRBD2	TGTGCCAGCAGTTTCGGCGGGAGCCTTTACAATGAGCAGTTCTTC	CASSFGGSLYNEQFF
many	TRBJ2-3	TRBV3-1	NA	TGTGCCAGCAGCCCCGGAGCGGGTTGGACGCAGTATTTT	CASSPGAGWTQYF
many	TRBJ2-7	TRBV11-2	TRBD1	TGTGCCAGCAGGCGACCGGGGACAGGGGAGGGCGAGCAGTACTTC	CASRRPGTGEGEQYF
NA	TRBJ2-1	TRBV7-8	TRBD2	TGTGCCAGCAGCCCTGGGACTAGCGGGATTGGACCCTACAATGAGCAGTTCTTC	CASSPGTSGIGPYNEQFF
many	TRBJ1-5	TRBV15	NA	TGTGCCACCAGCAAACGGGACACCAATCAGCCCCAGCATTTT	CATSKRDTNQPQHF
many	TRBJ2-7	TRBV28	NA	TGTGCCAGCAGTCAACCGGGCTACGAGCAGTACTTC	CASSQPGYEQYF
many	TRBJ2-1	TRBV10-1	NA	TGCGCCAGCAGTGAGGGGGGAGTAGGTGACAATGAGCAGTTCTTC	CASSEGGVGDNEQFF
NA	TRBJ2-3	TRBV20-1	TRBD2	TGCAGTGCTCCGAGGACTAGCGGGAGCACAGATACGCAGTATTTT	CSAPRTSGSTDTQYF